These 22 T cell receptor beta chains were sequenced from one sample in a study of preoperative IRX-2 immunotherapy in early breast cancer. Treatment indicated: preoperative locoregional IRX-2 cytokine immunotherapy. Produced via immunoSEQ multiplex PCR; TCRdb's table is partial and in-frame only. The profile covers around 60,000 clones, with around 94% appearing a single time and around 1.5% taken by the ten largest. This material was obtained from a patient treated with IRX-2 immunotherapy. Receptors were obtained from a human donor with breast cancer.

The J gene is TRBJ2-1, the V gene TRBV4-3, with D maybe TRBD2 (6 bases). V lost 0 bases to trimming and J lost 2 bases, with 11 bases between them. The CDR3 has 16 residues. Germline CDR1 and CDR2: LGHNA and YSLEER. CDR3 in amino acids: CASSQDGRGAYNEQFF. CDR3 DNA sequence: TGCGCCAGCAGCCAAGATGGGCGGGGAGCCTACAATGAGCAGTTCTTC.

This clone was detected once. The CDR3 is CASSLWGQVGNEQFF. DNA of the CDR3: TGTGCCAGCAGCTTATGGGGGCAAGTGGGGAATGAGCAGTTCTTC. This rearrangement joins TRBV11-2 to TRBJ2-1; TRBD1 might be the D (6 bases). Between the trimmed V and J ends, which lost 2 bases and 7 bases, there was a span of 15 bases. The V gene's germline CDR1 is SGHAT and CDR2 FQNNGV. The CDR3 consists of 15 residues. Full variable domain (remainder filled in from reference TRBV11-2 and TRBJ2-1): EAGVAQSPRYKIIEKRQSVAFWCNPISGHATLYWYQQILGQGPKLLIQFQNNGVVDDSQLPKDRFSAERLKGVDSTLKIQPAKLEDSAVYLCASSLWGQVGNEQFFGPGTRLTVL.

The chain uses TRBV5-1 and TRBJ2-3; 8 positions agree with TRBD1. The length of the CDR3 is 16 residues. With V trimmed by 4 bases and J by 2 bases, 9 bases remained unmatched. Germline V gene data show CDR1 as SGHRS and CDR2 as YFSETQ. The CDR3 region has the DNA TGCGCCAGCAGCAACCTCCAGGGGGCGTCCACAGATACGCAGTATTTT. It translates to CASSNLQGASTDTQYF.

This rearrangement joins TRBV18 to TRBJ2-3; D uncertain. CDR1 KGHSH and CDR2 LQKENI come from the germline V gene. This CDR3 region has 12 residues. The V and J ends lost 0 bases and 6 bases respectively, with 4 bases between them. The CDR3 DNA reads TGTGCCAGCTCACCACCGGTCGATACGCAGTATTTT. It translates to CASSPPVDTQYF.

The chain couples TRBV11-2 to TRBJ2-7; 9 nucleotides line up with TRBD2. Germline-derived CDR1 and CDR2 are SGHAT and FQNNGV. Trimming cost V 2 bases and J 3 bases; bases outside gene matches: 14. This CDR3 spans 18 amino acids. The chain's CDR3 is CASSLSPSILAGDYEQYF. The CDR3 DNA is TGTGCCAGCAGCTTATCCCCTTCAATCTTAGCGGGAGACTACGAGCAGTACTTC.

This clone came up a few times. The chain has TRBV28 and TRBJ2-2, with a tentative D call TRBD1 (6 bases). The length of the CDR3 is 15 residues. V was shortened by 5 bases and J by 4 bases, with 14 bases between the two germline ends. Germline lookup yields CDR1 MDHEN and CDR2 SYDVKM. CDR3: CASSHRDISTGELFF. The DNA for the CDR3 is TGTGCCAGCAGTCACCGGGACATTAGCACCGGGGAGCTGTTTTTT. The full variable domain, completed using reference TRBV28 and TRBJ2-2, is DVKVTQSSRYLVKRTGEKVFLECVQDMDHENMFWYRQDPGLGLRLIYFSYDVKMKEKGDIPEGYSVSREKKERFSLILESASTNQTSMYLCASSHRDISTGELFFGEGSRLTVL.

The chain uses TRBV19 and TRBJ1-2, with D perhaps TRBD1 (5 bases). This CDR3 is built from 15 residues. V was pared by 6 bases and J by 2 bases, with 16 bases between. Germline V gene data show CDR1 as LNHDA and CDR2 as SQIVND (reference sequence). The DNA of the CDR3 is TGTGCCAGTAGCCGCGACAGCGGGAAAAACTATGGCTACACCTTC. Amino acid sequence: CASSRDSGKNYGYTF. The whole variable domain, filled in from reference TRBV19 and TRBJ1-2, reads DGGITQSPKYLFRKEGQNVTLSCEQNLNHDAMYWYRQDPGQGLRLIYYSQIVNDFQKGDIAEGYSVSREKKESFPLTVTSAQKNPTAFYLCASSRDSGKNYGYTFGSGTRLTVV.

V gene TRBV9 combines with J gene TRBJ2-5; possibly TRBD2 for D (7 bases). The CDR3 is 15 amino acids. V shed 6 bases and J shed 5 bases, with 20 bases lying between them. From germline, CDR1 is SGDLS and CDR2 YYNGEE. In DNA form, the CDR3 reads TGTGCCAGCACCTGGACCGGGGGGCCCTTCGAGACCCAGTACTTC. Translation: CASTWTGGPFETQYF.

This chain joins TRBV27 and TRBJ1-6, with D unclear. V shed 3 bases and J shed 7 bases, with 4 bases lying between them. The germline gives CDR1 MNHEY, CDR2 SMNVEV (reference sequence). This CDR3 spans 12 amino acids. The CDR3 sequence: CASSFDNSPLHF. The CDR3 region has the DNA TGTGCCAGCAGTTTCGACAATTCACCCCTCCACTTT.

The rearrangement joins TRBV7-2 to TRBJ1-2; 9 bases agree with TRBD1. J was trimmed by 6 bases and V by 6 bases; bases with no gene match: 5. Looked up from germline, CDR1 is SGHTA and CDR2 is FQGNSA. CDR3 length: 13 amino acids. The CDR3 DNA reads TGTGCCAGCAGTCTAACAGGGGGCGATGGCTACACCTTC. This translates into CASSLTGGDGYTF.

The rearrangement joins TRBV5-6 to TRBJ1-3, with a tentative D call TRBD1 (5 bases). V was clipped by 1 base and J by 4 bases, with 12 bases between them. The CDR3 length is 15 residues. Germline loops: CDR1 SGHDT, CDR2 YYEEEE. Written as DNA, the CDR3 is TGTGCCAGCAGCTTGTACCGGGGGTTGGGAAACACCATATATTTT. Protein: CASSLYRGLGNTIYF. Drawing the rest from reference TRBV5-6 and TRBJ1-3, the complete variable domain is DAGVTQSPTHLIKTRGQQVTLRCSPKSGHDTVSWYQQALGQGPQFIFQYYEEEERQRGNFPDRFSGHQFPNYSSELNVNALLLGDSALYLCASSLYRGLGNTIYFGEGSWLTVV.

The V gene is TRBV7-8, the J gene TRBJ1-6; D unclear. CDR1 and CDR2 from the germline V gene are SGHVS and FQNEAQ. V lost 2 bases and J lost 9, with 14 bases in between. This CDR3 comprises 15 residues. The chain's CDR3 is CASSLQPGVGSPLHF. CDR3 nucleotides: TGTGCCAGCAGCTTACAGCCCGGGGTAGGTTCACCCCTCCACTTT.

The chain links TRBV14 to TRBJ2-1; D is ambiguous. V was cut by 0 bases and J by 11 bases, with 11 bases left in between. CDR1 is SGHDN, CDR2 FVKESK, per germline. The CDR3 has 13 residues. The CDR3 reads CASSQDFRYKQFF. In DNA form, the CDR3 reads TGTGCCAGCAGCCAAGATTTTCGGTATAAGCAGTTCTTC.

The rearrangement joins TRBV7-3 to TRBJ2-3; tentatively, D is TRBD1 (5 bases). This CDR3 has 13 residues. Germline values: CDR1 SGHTA, CDR2 FQGTGA. Trimming removed 2 bases at V and 3 bases at J, with 6 bases between. CDR3 residues: CASSLSGTDTQYF. DNA for the CDR3: TGTGCCAGCAGCTTATCAGGGACAGATACGCAGTATTTT.

This chain connects TRBV7-2 to TRBJ2-1, with D perhaps matching TRBD1 or TRBD2 (6 bases each). Germline values: CDR1 SGHTA, CDR2 FQGNSA. This CDR3 has 17 amino acids. V dropped 5 bases and J dropped 4 bases, with 21 bases sitting between them. Written as DNA, the CDR3 is TGTGCCAGCAGCCTAAGGTGGGGGCGGGATTTGTACAATGAGCAGTTCTTC. It translates to CASSLRWGRDLYNEQFF.

This clone was observed once. V is TRBV28 and J is TRBJ1-1, with 7 bases matching TRBD1. Germline assignment: CDR1 MDHEN and CDR2 SYDVKM. The length of the CDR3 is 15 residues. With V trimmed by 4 bases and J by 2 bases, 7 bases remained unmatched. As DNA, the CDR3 is TGTGCCAGCAGTTCCTGGGCAGGGGGAAACACTGAAGCTTTCTTT. Translated: CASSSWAGGNTEAFF.

The genes are TRBV30 and TRBJ1-2; the D is unclear. Trimming cost V 0 bases and J 8 bases, with 13 bases left between them. This CDR3 has 13 amino acids. Germline CDR1 and CDR2: GTSNPN and SVGIG (reference sequence). The CDR3 region has the DNA TGTGCCTGGAGTGTACGGACCCCTAGAGGCTACACCTTC. Translating gives CAWSVRTPRGYTF. Based on the CDR3 plus reference TRBV30 and TRBJ1-2, the full variable domain is SQTIHQWPATLVQPVGSPLSLECTVEGTSNPNLYWYRQAAGRGLQLLFYSVGIGQISSEVPQNLSASRPQDRQFILSSKKLLLSDSGFYLCAWSVRTPRGYTFGSGTRLTVV.

CDR3 nucleotide sequence: TGTGCCAGCAGCCCTGGTAGGAACACCGGGGAGCTGTTTTTT. This translates into CASSPGRNTGELFF. The J gene is TRBJ2-2, the V gene TRBV28; the D is unclear. Per germline, CDR1 MDHEN and CDR2 SYDVKM. The CDR3 spans 14 residues. V was cut by 6 bases and J by 1 base, with 9 bases left in between. Full variable domain (missing parts from reference TRBV28 and TRBJ2-2): DVKVTQSSRYLVKRTGEKVFLECVQDMDHENMFWYRQDPGLGLRLIYFSYDVKMKEKGDIPEGYSVSREKKERFSLILESASTNQTSMYLCASSPGRNTGELFFGEGSRLTVL.

The J gene is TRBJ2-3, the V gene TRBV7-3, with no clear D. This CDR3 is built from 13 residues. The V end was cut by 7 bases, the J end by 3 bases, with 11 bases between. Germline lookup yields CDR1 SGHTA and CDR2 FQGTGA. The CDR3 here is CASTVAGTDTQYF. The CDR3 region has the DNA TGTGCCAGCACTGTTGCTGGTACAGATACGCAGTATTTT.

The V and J genes are TRBV7-9 and TRBJ1-5, with 7 bases lining up with TRBD1. CDR3 length: 13 amino acids. Trimming took 4 bases from V and 8 from J; bases not matched to a gene: 5. In germline, CDR1 is SEHNR, CDR2 FQNEAQ (reference sequence). The CDR3 region has the DNA TGTGCCAGCAGCTCGACAGGGATGGAGCCCCAGCATTTT. It yields the protein CASSSTGMEPQHF.

The rearrangement uses TRBV28 and TRBJ1-2; D is perhaps TRBD1 (6 bases). V was trimmed by 3 bases and J by 4 bases, leaving 12 bases between them. Germline-derived CDR1 and CDR2 are MDHEN and SYDVKM. The CDR3 runs 14 residues. The CDR3 reads CASSLGGVGYGYTF. DNA of the CDR3: TGTGCCAGCAGTTTGGGGGGCGTTGGCTATGGCTACACCTTC.

V usage is TRBV6-6 and J usage is TRBJ1-2; 10 bases are a match to TRBD1. The CDR3 is 15 residues long. J lost 8 bases, V lost 5 bases, and 11 bases had no gene match. Per the germline V gene, CDR1 is MNHNY and CDR2 is SVGAGI (reference sequence). This CDR3 reads CASSRNRDRGEGYTF. The CDR3 coding sequence is TGTGCCAGCAGTCGGAACCGGGACAGGGGAGAAGGCTACACCTTC.